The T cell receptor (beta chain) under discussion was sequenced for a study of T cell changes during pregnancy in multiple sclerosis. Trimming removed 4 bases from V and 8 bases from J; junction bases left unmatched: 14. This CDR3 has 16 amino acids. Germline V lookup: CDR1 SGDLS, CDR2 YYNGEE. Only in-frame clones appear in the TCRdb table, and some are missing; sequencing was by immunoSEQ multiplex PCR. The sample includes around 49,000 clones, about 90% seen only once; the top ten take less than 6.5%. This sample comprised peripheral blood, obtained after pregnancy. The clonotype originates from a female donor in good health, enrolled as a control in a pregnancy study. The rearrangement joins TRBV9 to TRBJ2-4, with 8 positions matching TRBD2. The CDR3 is CASSPPRGGQGDIQYF. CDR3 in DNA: TGTGCCAGCAGCCCCCCCCGCGGGGGGCAAGGGGACATTCAGTACTTC.